Shown below are 19 T cell receptor beta chains from a single sample sequenced in a study of radiotherapy plus CTLA-4 blockade in lung cancer. Method: immunoSEQ multiplex PCR; TCRdb's copy keeps in-frame clones and lacks some. The sample consists of around 86,000 clones, roughly four fifths of them appearing once. Sequenced material: peripheral blood, taken from a patient treated with radiotherapy plus ipilimumab. Every receptor here comes from a human donor with non-small cell lung cancer who had stable disease on radiotherapy plus ipilimumab.

This clone is a singleton in its sample. V gene TRBV28 combines with J gene TRBJ1-1; possible D gene TRBD1, 5 bases. Trimming shortened V by 2 bases and J by 0 bases, and 13 bases separated the two germline ends. The germline V gene has CDR1 MDHEN and CDR2 SYDVKM. This CDR3 contains 16 residues. CDR3 amino acids: CASSLGGQRMNTEAFF. DNA for the CDR3: TGTGCCAGCAGTTTAGGGGGTCAACGCATGAACACTGAAGCTTTCTTT.

There are a few counts of this clone. This chain links TRBV7-2 with TRBJ2-1; the match to TRBD2 covers 10 bases. The CDR3 length is 15 residues. Germline V gene data show CDR1 as SGHTA and CDR2 as FQGNSA. V lost 5 bases and J lost 2; bases outside the gene matches: 3. CDR3 in amino acids: CASSRSGGAYNEQFF. DNA for the CDR3: TGTGCCAGCAGCCGGAGCGGGGGGGCCTACAATGAGCAGTTCTTC. Full variable domain (outside the CDR3, taken from reference TRBV7-2 and TRBJ2-1): GAGVSQSPSNKVTEKGKDVELRCDPISGHTALYWYRQSLGQGLEFLIYFQGNSAPDKSGLPSDRFSAERTGGSVSTLTIQRTQQEDSAVYLCASSRSGGAYNEQFFGPGTRLTVL.

In regard to this clone: Germline is not matched at one junction end, which may reflect a read error. The V call is TRBV27, the J call TRBJ2-7; D is ambiguous. There are 13 residues in the CDR3. The V gene's germline CDR1 is MNHEY and CDR2 SMNVEV (reference sequence). CDR3 in DNA: TGTGCCAGCAGTGTATCCCGGATCTACGAGCAGTACTTC. This gives the protein CASSVSRIYEQYF.

The gene calls are TRBV5-1 and TRBJ1-2; TRBD1 matches at 7 bases. The J segment lost 2 bases and the V segment lost 1 base, leaving 11 bases of the junction unmatched. Germline V gene sequence: CDR1 SGHRS, CDR2 YFSETQ. The length of the CDR3 is 17 residues. CDR3 coding DNA: TGCGCCAGCAGCTTGAGTCGGACAGGCCAGAGCAACTATGGCTACACCTTC. It codes for CASSLSRTGQSNYGYTF.

CDR3 residues: CASSPAGSSYEQYF. CDR3 DNA sequence: TGCGCCAGCAGCCCCGCGGGGAGCTCCTACGAGCAGTACTTC. The genes are TRBV5-1 and TRBJ2-7; a weak D match, TRBD2 (6 bases). The CDR3 runs 14 residues. Looked up from germline, CDR1 is SGHRS and CDR2 is YFSETQ. V lost 4 bases, J lost 0 bases, and 11 bases lay in between.

The chain joins TRBV5-1 to TRBJ1-4; D is uncertain. In germline, CDR1 is SGHRS, CDR2 YFSETQ. V lost 0 bases and J 4 bases, leaving 7 bases between the germline ends. There are 14 residues in the CDR3. In DNA, the CDR3 is TGCGCCAGCAGCTTGGGTCAGCTTAATGAAAAACTGTTTTTT. It codes for CASSLGQLNEKLFF. The entire variable domain, with the rest obtained from reference TRBV5-1 and TRBJ1-4, is as follows: KAGVTQTPRYLIKTRGQQVTLSCSPISGHRSVSWYQQTPGQGLQFLFEYFSETQRNKGNFPGRFSGRQFSNSRSEMNVSTLELGDSALYLCASSLGQLNEKLFFGSGTQLSVL.

The chain links TRBV7-8 to TRBJ1-2; 9 nucleotides match TRBD1. J lost 5 bases, V lost 1 base, and 5 bases had no gene match. CDR1 and CDR2 (germline): SGHVS, FQNEAQ. The CDR3 consists of 15 residues. CDR3 sequence reads: CASSLVTGGQYGYTF. The CDR3 DNA sequence: TGTGCCAGCAGCTTAGTAACAGGGGGCCAATATGGCTACACCTTC.

The rearrangement uses TRBV18 and TRBJ2-5; D may be TRBD2 (6 bases). V was shortened by 2 bases and J by 5 bases, with 12 bases between the two germline ends. The CDR3 length is 14 residues. Germline CDR1 and CDR2: KGHSH and LQKENI. In nucleotides, the CDR3 is TGTGCCAGCTCACCATTGGGGGAGGCCGAGACCCAGTACTTC. Amino acids: CASSPLGEAETQYF.

The chain has TRBV6-1 and TRBJ1-4; D is ambiguous. This CDR3 has 15 amino acids. Germline V lookup: CDR1 MNHNS, CDR2 SASEGT. Trimming removed 4 bases from V and 0 bases from J, with 9 bases in between. The CDR3 DNA follows: TGTGCCAGCAGTGTCGACCGCACAACTAATGAAAAACTGTTTTTT. Protein: CASSVDRTTNEKLFF.

The chain links TRBV6-4 to TRBJ2-2; D not certain. CDR1 is MRHNA and CDR2 is SNTAGT in the germline V gene. Trimming took off 2 bases at V and 0 bases at J, with 4 bases between the two ends. CDR3 length equals 14 residues. CDR3 DNA: TGTGCCAGCAGTGACCAACCGAACACCGGGGAGCTGTTTTTT. This translates into CASSDQPNTGELFF.

This chain uses TRBV10-2 with TRBJ1-4; D is uncertain. Germline-derived CDR1 and CDR2 are WSHSY and SAAADI. The V gene lost 2 bases and the J gene lost 8 bases, with 12 bases spanning the gap. The CDR3 runs 14 residues. This CDR3 is CASSEMGGSEKLFF. The CDR3 DNA follows: TGCGCCAGCAGTGAGATGGGTGGTTCGGAAAAACTGTTTTTT.

The chain combines TRBV7-2 with TRBJ2-3; 10 bases are a match to TRBD1. Germline lookup yields CDR1 SGHTA and CDR2 FQGNSA. This CDR3 has 16 amino acids. V trimming: 4 bases; J trimming: 4 bases; junction bases outside the gene matches: 8. In DNA, the CDR3 is TGTGCCAGCAGCTCGTCCGGGACAGGGGACGCAGATACGCAGTATTTT. Amino acids: CASSSSGTGDADTQYF. The full variable domain, in which reference TRBV7-2 and TRBJ2-3 provide the parts outside the CDR3, is GAGVSQSPSNKVTEKGKDVELRCDPISGHTALYWYRQSLGQGLEFLIYFQGNSAPDKSGLPSDRFSAERTGGSVSTLTIQRTQQEDSAVYLCASSSSGTGDADTQYFGPGTRLTVL.

The chain couples TRBV7-9 to TRBJ2-7; 12 nucleotides match TRBD2. J gave up 0 bases and V 1 base, and 7 bases lay outside the gene matches. CDR1 SEHNR and CDR2 FQNEAQ come from the germline V gene (reference sequence). This CDR3 has 18 amino acids. The CDR3, as DNA: TGTGCCAGCAGCTTAGAACTAGCGGGAGGTCGTGTCTCCTACGAGCAGTACTTC. Translation: CASSLELAGGRVSYEQYF.

This clone has a handful of counts. This rearrangement joins TRBV7-2 to TRBJ2-5; D is undetermined. Germline-derived CDR1 and CDR2 are SGHTA and FQGNSA. V lost 2 bases, J lost 6 bases, and 13 bases lay in between. There are 14 residues in the CDR3. The CDR3 spells CASSLNQVHQTQYF. The DNA for the CDR3 is TGTGCCAGCAGCTTAAATCAGGTCCATCAGACCCAGTACTTC.

The chain employs TRBV19 and TRBJ2-3; D may be TRBD2 (5 bases). The CDR3 covers 13 residues. Deletions cut 11 bases from V and 4 bases from J, with 16 bases between. CDR1 and CDR2 (germline): LNHDA, SQIVND (reference sequence). The DNA of the CDR3 is TGTGCCGCGAGAGGAGGTTGGGCAGATACGCAGTATTTT. This translates into CAARGGWADTQYF.

This chain links TRBV2 with TRBJ1-1, with 10 bases identical to TRBD1. Unmatched junction bases numbered 2, after V lost 2 bases and J lost 5 bases. The CDR3 is 14 amino acids. Germline assignment: CDR1 SNHLY and CDR2 FYNNEI. CDR3 in amino acids: CASSEWDRGTEAFF. CDR3 in DNA: TGTGCCAGCAGTGAATGGGACAGGGGTACTGAAGCTTTCTTT.

The genes are TRBV28 and TRBJ1-6; D might be TRBD1 (6 bases). Looked up from germline, CDR1 is MDHEN and CDR2 is SYDVKM. The CDR3 totals 13 residues. V gave up 11 bases and J gave up 7 bases, with 15 bases separating them. The CDR3 region has the DNA TGTGCCGTCCCAGGGGCGGGGAATTCACCCCTCCACTTT. Translation gives CAVPGAGNSPLHF.

This clone has just a few counts. The chain employs TRBV5-4 and TRBJ2-1; D may be TRBD2 (5 bases). Trimming stripped 4 bases from V and 5 bases from J, with 16 bases between. The V gene's germline CDR1 is SGHNT and CDR2 YYREEE (reference sequence). The CDR3 is 15 residues long. This chain's CDR3 is CASSPNRFGDNEQFF. The CDR3 DNA reads TGTGCCAGCAGCCCGAATAGATTCGGGGACAATGAGCAGTTCTTC.

This sequence joins TRBV29-1 and TRBJ2-1; tentatively, D is TRBD2 (5 bases). The CDR3 consists of 10 residues. Trimming left V 6 bases short and J 8 bases short, with 8 bases between. CDR1 and CDR2 (germline): SQVTM, ANQGSEA. CDR3 sequence: CSVGGYEQFF. CDR3 sequence (DNA): TGCAGCGTAGGCGGGTATGAGCAGTTCTTC.